This T cell receptor (beta chain) came from a study of graft-versus-host responses after intestinal transplantation. Study as a whole: Isolated intestinal, liver-intestinal, or multivisceral transplants had been given to the recipients. After anti-thymocyte globulin induction, recipients took tacrolimus and steroids for 3 to 4 years. Overall study findings and caveats: Circulating GvH clones peaking coincided with falling HvG clones soon after transplant. GvH clones occurred in recipient marrow; some first appeared in ileum or blood.

Assay: immunoSEQ multiplex PCR; the TCRdb copy retains only in-frame clones and omits some. Here the sample spans around 30,000 clones, roughly 80% being singletons. Germline-derived CDR1 and CDR2 are MDHEN and SYDVKM. This CDR3 has 18 amino acids. V was shortened by 1 base and J by 0 bases, with 19 bases between the two germline ends. As concerns this clone: The antigen remains undetermined.

This chain joins TRBV28 and TRBJ2-7, with D possibly being TRBD1 (6 bases). The clonotype was recovered from a human patient who received an intestinal transplant, so some T cells may come from the graft donor. The sample was PBMCs, taken 27 to 29 days after intestinal transplant. The CDR3 reads CASSLFPRGQTSSYEQYF. CDR3 bases: TGTGCCAGCAGTTTATTCCCTCGAGGACAGACCAGCTCCTACGAGCAGTACTTC.